The 29 T cell receptor beta chains presented below share a single source sample, sequenced in a study of T-cell memory formation after mild COVID-19. TCRdb reprocessed the 5' RACE reads via MiXCR and lists one record per CDR3 protein. The sample shows about 140,000 distinct CDR3 sequences, about a fifth of them seen only once. Input material: PBMCs or a T cell subset sorted from them (not recorded which). The source of these receptors is an adult woman who had mild COVID-19 (a few samples of this study predate the infection). Cell type and time point are not known.

There are a few counts of this clonotype. V usage is TRBV7-9 and J usage is TRBJ1-1; no clear D gene. The CDR3 is made up of 14 amino acids. Trimming shortened V by 0 bases and J by 10 bases, and 15 bases separated the two germline ends. The germline V gene encodes CDR1 SEHNR and CDR2 FQNEAQ (reference sequence). The CDR3 DNA is TGTGCCAGCAGCTTAGCTAGGCGCGGAGTGGCAGCTTTCTTT. Protein: CASSLARRGVAAFF. The complete variable domain, with remaining parts taken from reference TRBV7-9 and TRBJ1-1, reads DTGVSQNPRHKITKRGQNVTFRCDPISEHNRLYWYRQTLGQGPEFLTYFQNEAQLEKSRLLSDRFSAERPKGSFSTLEIQRTEQGDSAMYLCASSLARRGVAAFFGQGTRLTVV.

This clonotype has just a few counts. The genes are TRBV12-3 or TRBV12-4 and TRBJ2-1, with 11 nucleotides matching TRBD2. The trim removed 3 bases at V and 8 bases at J, leaving 3 bases unmatched. The CDR3 extends over 14 amino acids. DNA of the CDR3: TGTGCCAGCAGTTTTAGCGGGAGGGCCGATGAGCAGTTCTTC. Protein sequence: CASSFSGRADEQFF.

This clonotype appeared a few times. This sequence joins TRBV7-9 and TRBJ2-1; tentatively, D is TRBD1 or TRBD2 (5 bases each). CDR3 length equals 15 residues. CDR1 and CDR2 from the germline V gene are SEHNR and FQNEAQ (reference sequence). Trimming stripped 5 bases from V and 7 bases from J, with 18 bases between. CDR3 loop: CASSGSGTAKNEQFF. CDR3 bases: TGTGCCAGCAGCGGGTCCGGGACCGCGAAAAATGAGCAGTTCTTC.

Only a few counts were recorded for this clonotype. The V gene is TRBV4-1, the J gene TRBJ1-3, with D uncertain. Per germline, CDR1 MGHRA and CDR2 YSYEKL. V was clipped by 3 bases and J by 4 bases, with 10 bases between them. The CDR3 covers 14 residues. The CDR3 spells CASSHGLAGNTIYF. CDR3 coding DNA: TGCGCCAGCAGCCACGGGTTAGCCGGAAACACCATATATTTT.

This chain connects TRBV3-1 to TRBJ1-1; D unclear. Per the germline V gene, CDR1 is LGHDT and CDR2 is YNNKEL (reference sequence). The CDR3 extends over 14 amino acids. Trimming took 1 base from V and 5 from J, leaving 11 bases between them. CDR3 amino acids: CASSQGGFGTEAFF. As DNA, the CDR3 is TGTGCCAGCAGCCAAGGGGGTTTCGGAACTGAAGCTTTCTTT.

V gene TRBV20-1 combines with J gene TRBJ1-2; D is possibly TRBD1 (6 bases). Germline loops: CDR1 DFQATT, CDR2 SNEGSKA (reference sequence). The CDR3 totals 15 residues. The germline V and J ends were trimmed by 0 bases and 6 bases, with 17 bases remaining between them. The DNA for the CDR3 is TGCAGTGCTAGAGAAGTGGGGGGGCGCGGTAATGGCTACACCTTC. The encoded protein is CSAREVGGRGNGYTF.

The chain recombines TRBV5-1 with TRBJ2-7; D might be TRBD2 (6 bases). CDR1 is SGHRS and CDR2 is YFSETQ in the germline V gene. The CDR3 is made up of 13 amino acids. V lost 6 bases and J 1 base, leaving 11 bases between the germline ends. CDR3 coding DNA: TGCGCCAGCATCGCGGAGGGGTCCTACGAGCAGTACTTC. Translated, it gives CASIAEGSYEQYF.

This clonotype was observed a few times. The chain links TRBV14 to TRBJ1-3; 7 bases line up with TRBD1. Germline V gives CDR1 SGHDN, CDR2 FVKESK. The V and J ends lost 3 bases and 0 bases, in that order; junction bases with no gene match: 8. There are 17 residues in the CDR3. CDR3 protein: CASSQVRQGVSGNTIYF. The CDR3 DNA is TGTGCCAGCAGCCAGGTCCGACAGGGAGTCTCTGGAAACACCATATATTTT.

The CDR3: CATRASGDGSYNEQFF. CDR3 DNA: TGTGCCACCAGAGCGTCCGGGGACGGTTCCTACAATGAGCAGTTCTTC. The chain combines TRBV24-1 with TRBJ2-1; D may be TRBD1 or TRBD2 (5 bases each). Per the germline V gene, CDR1 is KGHDR and CDR2 is SFDVKD. CDR3 length: 16 amino acids. Trimming left V 7 bases short and J 1 base short, with 16 bases between.

Only a few counts were recorded for this clonotype. The rearrangement uses TRBV20-1 and TRBJ2-7, with 11 bases aligning to TRBD2. The CDR3 has 13 residues. The germline gives CDR1 DFQATT, CDR2 SNEGSKA (reference sequence). The V and J ends lost 3 bases and 7 bases, in that order; junction bases with no gene match: 5. The CDR3 sequence is CSASIAGGREQYF. The CDR3 region has the DNA TGCAGTGCTAGTATAGCGGGAGGGCGTGAGCAGTACTTC.

V usage is TRBV6-6 and J usage is TRBJ1-5, with D possibly being TRBD1 (5 bases). V lost 4 bases to trimming and J lost 3 bases, with 13 bases between them. Per the germline V gene, CDR1 is MNHNY and CDR2 is SVGAGI (reference sequence). The CDR3 extends over 15 amino acids. The DNA for the CDR3 is TGTGCCAGCAGTTCCACAGGTTTAGCCAATCAGCCCCAGCATTTT. Translating it yields CASSSTGLANQPQHF.

The sample holds a few counts of this clonotype. In nucleotides, the CDR3 is TGTGCCAGCAGTGACTCGTTGGTGACTGAGCAGTTCTTC. Translated, it gives CASSDSLVTEQFF. The chain uses TRBV6-4 and TRBJ2-1; no reliable D call. The V end lost 0 bases, the J end lost 9 bases, and 9 bases lay between the germline ends. Germline V gene data show CDR1 as MRHNA and CDR2 as SNTAGT. This CDR3 region has 13 residues.

The chain recombines TRBV2 with TRBJ2-6, with TRBD1 matching 7 bases. CDR3 size: 19 residues. V dropped 5 bases and J dropped 0; count of bases not matched to a gene: 13. The V gene's germline CDR1 is SNHLY and CDR2 FYNNEI. CDR3 nucleotides: TGTGCCAGCAGTCCCGCCGGGACAGCCTTTTCCTCTGGGGCCAACGTCCTGACTTTC. Its protein is CASSPAGTAFSSGANVLTF.

This clonotype turned up a few times. V is TRBV29-1 and J is TRBJ1-4; weak D call: TRBD1 (6 bases). The germline V and J ends were trimmed by 1 base and 1 base, with 13 bases remaining between them. Looked up from germline, CDR1 is SQVTM and CDR2 is ANQGSEA. The CDR3 is made up of 16 amino acids. Written as DNA, the CDR3 is TGCAGCGTTGAAGGTCCGGGGGCCGGAACTAATGAAAAACTGTTTTTT. Protein product: CSVEGPGAGTNEKLFF. Full variable domain (outside the CDR3, taken from reference TRBV29-1 and TRBJ1-4): SAVISQKPSRDICQRGTSLTIQCQVDSQVTMMFWYRQQPGQSLTLIATANQGSEATYESGFVIDKFPISRPNLTFSTLTVSNMSPEDSSIYLCSVEGPGAGTNEKLFFGSGTQLSVL.

The chain links TRBV7-2 to TRBJ2-3; tentatively, D is TRBD1 or TRBD2 (5 bases each). There are 15 residues in the CDR3. V lost 1 base, J lost 1 base, and 9 bases lay in between. Germline V gene sequence: CDR1 SGHTA, CDR2 FQGNSA. DNA for the CDR3: TGTGCCAGCAGCTTAGTAGGGGACGGCACAGATACGCAGTATTTT. Its translation is CASSLVGDGTDTQYF. Full variable domain (rest looked up from reference TRBV7-2 and TRBJ2-3): GAGVSQSPSNKVTEKGKDVELRCDPISGHTALYWYRQSLGQGLEFLIYFQGNSAPDKSGLPSDRFSAERTGGSVSTLTIQRTQQEDSAVYLCASSLVGDGTDTQYFGPGTRLTVL.

The V and J genes are TRBV20-1 and TRBJ2-1; D is perhaps TRBD1 (6 bases). The CDR3 has 16 residues. V was pared by 6 bases and J by 3 bases, with 21 bases between. Germline CDR1 reads DFQATT; CDR2 reads SNEGSKA (reference sequence). The CDR3 is CSAHSRGGDRYNEQFF. The CDR3 coding sequence is TGCAGTGCCCATAGTCGAGGGGGAGACCGCTACAATGAGCAGTTCTTC.

This clonotype was recorded a few times. This rearrangement joins TRBV5-1 to TRBJ2-1; 9 bases are a match to TRBD2. Germline CDR1 SGHRS, CDR2 YFSETQ. The CDR3 has 16 amino acids. The J segment lost 5 bases and the V segment lost 0 bases, leaving 6 bases of the junction unmatched. The CDR3 is CASSLGLAGRHNEQFF. The CDR3 DNA sequence: TGCGCCAGCAGCTTGGGGCTAGCGGGGCGCCACAATGAGCAGTTCTTC.

The J gene is TRBJ2-1, the V gene TRBV7-9; D is unresolved. The CDR3 covers 13 residues. Germline CDR1 is SEHNR and CDR2 is FQNEAQ (reference sequence). V was pared by 4 bases and J by 6 bases, with 10 bases between. The CDR3 DNA follows: TGTGCCAGCAGCTGGGCCTCCGGCAATGAGCAGTTCTTC. Its translation: CASSWASGNEQFF.

V gene TRBV7-2 combines with J gene TRBJ2-1, with TRBD1 identical over 7 bases. This CDR3 has 13 amino acids. Losses at the gene ends were 6 bases for V and 5 bases for J; bases not matched to a gene: 4. Germline V gene data show CDR1 as SGHTA and CDR2 as FQGNSA. CDR3 residues: CASSSQGNNEQFF. The CDR3 bases are TGTGCCAGCAGTTCACAGGGGAACAATGAGCAGTTCTTC. Full variable domain (rest looked up from reference TRBV7-2 and TRBJ2-1): GAGVSQSPSNKVTEKGKDVELRCDPISGHTALYWYRQSLGQGLEFLIYFQGNSAPDKSGLPSDRFSAERTGGSVSTLTIQRTQQEDSAVYLCASSSQGNNEQFFGPGTRLTVL.

The chain uses TRBV29-1 and TRBJ2-5; possibly TRBD2 for D (5 bases). Deletions cut 4 bases from V and 3 bases from J, with 6 bases between. CDR1 SQVTM and CDR2 ANQGSEA come from the germline V gene. This CDR3 is 11 amino acids long. The CDR3 loop reads CSVAREETQYF. The CDR3 bases are TGCAGCGTTGCGAGGGAAGAGACCCAGTACTTC.

This clonotype turned up a few times. The genes are TRBV3-1 and TRBJ1-5; unclear D gene. The CDR3 is 13 amino acids. V was pared by 4 bases and J by 4 bases, with 8 bases between. Germline V gene lookup returns CDR1 LGHDT and CDR2 YNNKEL (reference sequence). CDR3 amino acids: CASSPQLNQPQHF. The CDR3 DNA is TGTGCCAGCAGCCCACAGCTGAATCAGCCCCAGCATTTT.

The chain is built from TRBV4-1 and TRBJ1-3; possible D gene TRBD1, 5 bases. The V and J ends lost 4 bases and 0 bases respectively, with 10 bases between them. There are 15 residues in the CDR3. In germline, CDR1 is MGHRA, CDR2 YSYEKL. Here the CDR3 DNA reads TGCGCCAGCAGCCTCAGGGTACTCTCTGGAAACACCATATATTTT. It encodes CASSLRVLSGNTIYF.

This clonotype has just a few counts. This chain links TRBV27 with TRBJ2-2, with TRBD1 identical over 7 bases. This CDR3 region has 14 residues. V lost 3 bases and J lost 5; bases outside the gene matches: 3. CDR1 and CDR2 from the germline V gene are MNHEY and SMNVEV (reference sequence). DNA for the CDR3: TGTGCCAGCAGTTTTCCACAGGGGACCGGGGAGCTGTTTTTT. As protein: CASSFPQGTGELFF.

The chain employs TRBV3-2 and TRBJ2-1; the D call of TRBD2 is as the table states it, not checked on the DNA. TRBV3-2 represents a pseudogene. This CDR3 has 18 amino acids. The CDR3 nucleotides are TGTGCCAGCAGCCAAGATCACCTAATTAGCGGACCCTACAATGAGCAGTTCTTC. Residues: CASSQDHLISGPYNEQFF.

The chain uses TRBV6-6 and TRBJ2-1; D perhaps matches TRBD2 (6 bases). Trimming took off 5 bases at V and 9 bases at J, with 14 bases between the two ends. Germline loops: CDR1 MNHNY, CDR2 SVGAGI (reference sequence). The CDR3 contains 13 residues. CDR3 amino acids: CASSQTSFGEQFF. DNA for the CDR3: TGTGCCAGCAGTCAGACTAGTTTCGGTGAGCAGTTCTTC.

This clonotype was seen only once. The chain joins TRBV6-5 to TRBJ1-2, with no clear D. V dropped 9 bases and J dropped 2 bases, with 4 bases sitting between them. The CDR3 totals 10 residues. Germline assignment: CDR1 MNHEY and CDR2 SVGAGI. The CDR3 sequence: CARWNYGYTF. The CDR3, as DNA: TGTGCCAGATGGAACTATGGCTACACCTTC.

The chain employs TRBV3-1 and TRBJ2-2; perhaps TRBD1 as D (6 bases). The germline gives CDR1 LGHDT, CDR2 YNNKEL (reference sequence). The CDR3 spans 14 residues. The germline V and J ends were trimmed by 4 bases and 4 bases, with 10 bases remaining between them. The CDR3 DNA reads as TGTGCCAGCAGCCCCCGGACAGTCACCGGGGAGCTGTTTTTT. The encoded protein is CASSPRTVTGELFF.

The chain carries TRBV7-2 and TRBJ1-2; D might be TRBD1 (5 bases). This CDR3 region has 16 residues. Germline V gene data show CDR1 as SGHTA and CDR2 as FQGNSA. Trimming removed 0 bases from V and 4 bases from J, with 15 bases in between. CDR3 loop: CASSLAPEGLSYGYTF. The CDR3 nucleotides read TGTGCCAGCAGCTTAGCGCCTGAGGGGCTGTCCTATGGCTACACCTTC.

This clonotype showed up just a few times. The V and J genes are TRBV9 and TRBJ2-7; 7 bases fit TRBD2. Germline V gene sequence: CDR1 SGDLS, CDR2 YYNGEE. The CDR3 length is 13 residues. The ends lost 6 bases at V and 7 bases at J; junction bases unmatched: 10. The CDR3 spells CASNPQASGEQYF. CDR3 coding DNA: TGTGCCAGCAATCCCCAAGCTAGCGGAGAGCAGTACTTC.